This TCR beta chain appears in the sequencing data of a study of cytomegalovirus exposure and HLA in healthy donors. General study results and limits: Previous analysis showed most TCR beta V segments were productive about 87% or about 30% of the time.

CDR3 size: 15 residues. Germline V gives CDR1 MDHEN, CDR2 SYDVKM. V lost 3 bases and J lost 7, with 13 bases in between. The PCR had 60 Vbeta and 13 Jbeta primers. The method was immunoSEQ multiplex PCR; TCRdb's version includes in-frame clones alone and lacks a portion of them. The data show under 200,000 clones, more than 70% seen once. Details on this clone: The antigen remains undetermined.

The receptor was derived from a woman aged 45-60 years in good health and CMV-seropositive. The sequenced sample was PBMCs. The chain recombines TRBV28 with TRBJ1-6, with a possible D match to TRBD1 (6 bases). CDR3 in DNA: TGTGCCAGCAGTTTGGGGGGGGGCCGGAATTCACCCCTCCACTTT. It is translated as CASSLGGGRNSPLHF.